This T cell receptor beta chain was sequenced in a study of blood T cell repertoires in COVID-19. For the study at large: Material from acute and convalescent COVID-19 was sourced from the United States, Italy and Spain. Sources were T cells, B-cell-depleted T cells, or PBMCs; the material itself was cDNA or gDNA.

This clone was seen a single time. In the authors' methods: Reference gene primer amplification gave estimated nucleated cell counts. Assay: immunoSEQ multiplex PCR; the TCRdb copy retains only in-frame clones and omits some. Clone size and the V and J calls come from that table; the DNA yielded D and trimming. The sample includes over 70,000 clones, 80% to 90% seen only once; the top ten take about 1%. Unmatched junction bases numbered 10, after V lost 7 bases and J lost 3 bases. Per the germline V gene, CDR1 is LGHDT and CDR2 is YNNKEL (reference sequence). The CDR3 consists of 16 residues. Sequencing used peripheral blood. The chain joins TRBV3-1 (or the pseudogene TRBV3-2) to TRBJ2-2; 8 bases fit TRBD2. The sequence derives from a human donor in a cohort sampled during active COVID-19. The CDR3 nucleotides read TGTGCCAGCACGAAAGCGGGAGACCCGGACACCGGGGAGCTGTTTTTT. The encoded protein is CASTKAGDPDTGELFF.